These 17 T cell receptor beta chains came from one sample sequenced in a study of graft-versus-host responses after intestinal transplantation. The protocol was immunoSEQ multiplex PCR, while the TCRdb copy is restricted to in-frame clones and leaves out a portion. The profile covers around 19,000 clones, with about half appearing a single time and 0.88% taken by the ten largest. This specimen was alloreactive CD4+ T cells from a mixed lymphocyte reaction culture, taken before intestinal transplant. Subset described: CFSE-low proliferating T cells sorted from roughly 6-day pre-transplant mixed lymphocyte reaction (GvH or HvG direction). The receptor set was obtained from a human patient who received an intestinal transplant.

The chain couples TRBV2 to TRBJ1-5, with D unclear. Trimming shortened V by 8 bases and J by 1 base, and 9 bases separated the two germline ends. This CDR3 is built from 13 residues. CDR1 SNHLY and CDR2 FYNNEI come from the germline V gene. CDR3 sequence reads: CASRYESNQPQHF. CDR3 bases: TGTGCCAGCCGCTACGAGAGCAATCAGCCCCAGCATTTT.

The CDR3 nucleotides are TGTGCCAGCAGCTCAACTCCCCCCGGACTAGCGGGGCGCTACGAGCAGTACTTC. It specifies CASSSTPPGLAGRYEQYF. V usage is TRBV7-9 and J usage is TRBJ2-7; the match to TRBD2 covers 12 bases. CDR3 length equals 18 residues. CDR1 and CDR2 from the germline V gene are SEHNR and FQNEAQ (reference sequence). The junction had 13 bases not matched to a gene; V was cut back by 4 bases and J by 3 bases.

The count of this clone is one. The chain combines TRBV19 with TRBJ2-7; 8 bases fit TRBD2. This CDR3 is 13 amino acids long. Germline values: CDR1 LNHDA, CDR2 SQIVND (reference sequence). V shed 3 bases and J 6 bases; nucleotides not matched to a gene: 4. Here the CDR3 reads CASSILRGGEQYF. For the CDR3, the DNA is TGTGCCAGTAGTATCCTCCGGGGGGGCGAGCAGTACTTC.

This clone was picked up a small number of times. CDR3 DNA: TGTGCCAGCGGGGATTTGGGGCCAGGGGATACGCAGTATTTT. Encoded protein: CASGDLGPGDTQYF. V is TRBV7-3 and J is TRBJ2-3; the D gene is possibly TRBD1 (5 bases). Germline loops: CDR1 SGHTA, CDR2 FQGTGA. This CDR3 has 14 residues. Trimming removed 8 bases from V and 6 bases from J, with 18 bases in between.

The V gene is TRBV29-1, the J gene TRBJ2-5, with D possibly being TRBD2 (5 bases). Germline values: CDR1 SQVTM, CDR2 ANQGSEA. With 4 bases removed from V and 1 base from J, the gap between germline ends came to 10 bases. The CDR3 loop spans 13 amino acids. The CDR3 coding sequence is TGCAGCGTTGTCCTTCTAGCCCAAGAGACCCAGTACTTC. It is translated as CSVVLLAQETQYF.

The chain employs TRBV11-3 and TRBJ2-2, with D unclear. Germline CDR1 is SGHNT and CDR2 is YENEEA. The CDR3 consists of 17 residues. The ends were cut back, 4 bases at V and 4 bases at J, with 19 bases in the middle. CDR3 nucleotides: TGTGCCAGCAGCTCCCCTAAAGGTCCAGGTTTCACCGGGGAGCTGTTTTTT. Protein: CASSSPKGPGFTGELFF.

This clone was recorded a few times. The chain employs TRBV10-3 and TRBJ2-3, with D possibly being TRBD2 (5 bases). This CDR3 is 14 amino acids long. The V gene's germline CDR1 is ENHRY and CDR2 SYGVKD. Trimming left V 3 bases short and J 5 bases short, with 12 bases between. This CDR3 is CAISDRGLEDTQYF. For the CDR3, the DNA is TGTGCCATCAGTGACCGCGGACTGGAAGATACGCAGTATTTT.

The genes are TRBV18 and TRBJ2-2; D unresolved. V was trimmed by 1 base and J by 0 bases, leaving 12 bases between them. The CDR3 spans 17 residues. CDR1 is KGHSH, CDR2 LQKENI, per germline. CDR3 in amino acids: CASSPQQATTNTGELFF. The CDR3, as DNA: TGTGCCAGCTCACCACAGCAGGCTACCACGAACACCGGGGAGCTGTTTTTT.

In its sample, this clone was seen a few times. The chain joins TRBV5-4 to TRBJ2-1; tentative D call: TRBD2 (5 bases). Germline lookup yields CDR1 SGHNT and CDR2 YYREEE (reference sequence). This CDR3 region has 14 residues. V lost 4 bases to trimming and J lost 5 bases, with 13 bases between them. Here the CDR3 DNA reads TGTGCCAGCAGCCTCCTGACTACGAACAATGAGCAGTTCTTC. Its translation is CASSLLTTNNEQFF.

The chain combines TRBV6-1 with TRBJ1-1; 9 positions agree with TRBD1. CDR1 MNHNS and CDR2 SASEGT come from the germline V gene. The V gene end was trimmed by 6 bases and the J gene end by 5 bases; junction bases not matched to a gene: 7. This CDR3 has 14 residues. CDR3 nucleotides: TGTGCCAGCAGGCCGGGACAGGGTTGGACTGAAGCTTTCTTT. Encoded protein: CASRPGQGWTEAFF.

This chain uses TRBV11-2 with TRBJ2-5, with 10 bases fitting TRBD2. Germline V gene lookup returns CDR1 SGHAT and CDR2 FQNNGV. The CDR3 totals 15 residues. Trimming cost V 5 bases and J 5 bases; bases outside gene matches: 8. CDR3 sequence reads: CASSLSGGPGETQYF. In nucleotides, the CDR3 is TGTGCCAGCAGCCTTAGCGGGGGGCCGGGGGAGACCCAGTACTTC. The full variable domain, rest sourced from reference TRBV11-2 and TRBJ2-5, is EAGVAQSPRYKIIEKRQSVAFWCNPISGHATLYWYQQILGQGPKLLIQFQNNGVVDDSQLPKDRFSAERLKGVDSTLKIQPAKLEDSAVYLCASSLSGGPGETQYFGPGTRLLVL.

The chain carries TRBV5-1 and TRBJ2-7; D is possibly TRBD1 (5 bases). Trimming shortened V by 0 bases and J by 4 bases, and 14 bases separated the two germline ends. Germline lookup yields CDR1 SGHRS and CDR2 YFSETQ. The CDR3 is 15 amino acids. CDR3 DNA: TGCGCCAGCAGCTTGGCTCGGCAGGGTAAGTACGAGCAGTACTTC. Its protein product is CASSLARQGKYEQYF.

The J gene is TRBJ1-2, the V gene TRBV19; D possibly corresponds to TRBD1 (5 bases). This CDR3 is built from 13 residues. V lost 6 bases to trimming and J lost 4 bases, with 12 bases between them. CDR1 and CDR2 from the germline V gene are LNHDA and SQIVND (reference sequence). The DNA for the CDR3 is TGTGCCAGTAGGTCGGGACTACTCTATGGCTACACCTTC. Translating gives CASRSGLLYGYTF.

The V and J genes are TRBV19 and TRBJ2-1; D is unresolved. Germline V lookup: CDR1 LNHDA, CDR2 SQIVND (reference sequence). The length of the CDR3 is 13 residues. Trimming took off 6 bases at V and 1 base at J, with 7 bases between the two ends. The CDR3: CASSPPSYNEQFF. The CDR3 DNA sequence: TGTGCCAGTAGCCCCCCTTCCTACAATGAGCAGTTCTTC.

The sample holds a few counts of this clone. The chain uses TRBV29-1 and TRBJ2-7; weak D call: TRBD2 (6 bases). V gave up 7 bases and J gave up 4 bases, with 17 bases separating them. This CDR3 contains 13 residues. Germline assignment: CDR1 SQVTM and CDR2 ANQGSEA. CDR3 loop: CSAGGGILYEQYF. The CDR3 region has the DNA TGCAGCGCTGGAGGAGGGATCTTGTACGAGCAGTACTTC.

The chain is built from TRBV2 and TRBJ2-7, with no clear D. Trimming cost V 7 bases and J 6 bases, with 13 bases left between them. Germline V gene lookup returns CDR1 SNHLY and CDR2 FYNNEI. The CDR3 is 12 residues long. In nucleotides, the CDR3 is TGTGCCAGCATGCTAACAGTATTCGAGCAGTACTTC. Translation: CASMLTVFEQYF.

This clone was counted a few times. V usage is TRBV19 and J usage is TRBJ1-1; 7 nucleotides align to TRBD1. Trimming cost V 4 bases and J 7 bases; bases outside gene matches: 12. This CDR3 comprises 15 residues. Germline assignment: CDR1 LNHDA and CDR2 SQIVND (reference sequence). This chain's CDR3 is CASSKTDPRDSEAFF. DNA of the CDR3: TGTGCCAGTAGTAAGACCGACCCACGGGACAGTGAAGCTTTCTTT.